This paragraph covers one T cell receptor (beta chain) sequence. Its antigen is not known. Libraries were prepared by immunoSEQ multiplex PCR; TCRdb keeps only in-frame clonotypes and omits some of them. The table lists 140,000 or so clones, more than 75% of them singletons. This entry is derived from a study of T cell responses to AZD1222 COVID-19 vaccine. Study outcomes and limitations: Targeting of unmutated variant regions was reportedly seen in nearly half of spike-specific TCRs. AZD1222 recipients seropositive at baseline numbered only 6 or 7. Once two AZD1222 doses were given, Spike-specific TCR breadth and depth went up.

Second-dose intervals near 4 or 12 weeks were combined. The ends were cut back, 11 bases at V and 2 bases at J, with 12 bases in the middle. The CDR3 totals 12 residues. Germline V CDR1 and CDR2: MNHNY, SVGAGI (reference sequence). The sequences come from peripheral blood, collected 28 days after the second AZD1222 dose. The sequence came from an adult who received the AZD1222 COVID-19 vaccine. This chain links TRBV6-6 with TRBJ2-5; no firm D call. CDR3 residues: CAGSRNQETQYF. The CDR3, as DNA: TGTGCCGGCTCGAGAAATCAAGAGACCCAGTACTTC.